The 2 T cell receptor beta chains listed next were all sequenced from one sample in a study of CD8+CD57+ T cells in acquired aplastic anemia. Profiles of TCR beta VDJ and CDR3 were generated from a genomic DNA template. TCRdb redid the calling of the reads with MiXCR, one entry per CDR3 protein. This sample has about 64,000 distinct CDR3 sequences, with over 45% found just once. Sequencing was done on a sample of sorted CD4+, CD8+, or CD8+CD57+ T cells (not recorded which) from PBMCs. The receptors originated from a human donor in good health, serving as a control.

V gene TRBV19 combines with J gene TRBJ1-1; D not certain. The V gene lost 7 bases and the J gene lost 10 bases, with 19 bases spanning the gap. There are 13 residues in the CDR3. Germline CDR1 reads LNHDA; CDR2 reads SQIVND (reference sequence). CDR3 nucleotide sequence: TGTGCCAGTATTAGTTGGGAATCGCCTGTAGCTTTCTTT. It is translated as CASISWESPVAFF.

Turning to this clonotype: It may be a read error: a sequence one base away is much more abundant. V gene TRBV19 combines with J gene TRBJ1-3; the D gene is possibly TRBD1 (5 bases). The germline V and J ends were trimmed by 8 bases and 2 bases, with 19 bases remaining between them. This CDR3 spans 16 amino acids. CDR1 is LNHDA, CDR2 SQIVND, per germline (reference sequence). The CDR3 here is CASAPGDTGAGNTIYF. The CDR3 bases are TGTGCCAGTGCCCCTGGGGATACGGGGGCTGGAAACACCATATATTTT.